Listed below are T cell receptor beta chains from one sample, sequenced in a study of cytomegalovirus exposure and HLA in healthy donors. Profiled with immunoSEQ multiplex PCR; TCRdb holds only in-frame clones, not every one. Among about 170,000 clones, 70% to 90% were seen once, and the ten largest hold around 2%. What was sequenced was PBMCs. These receptors were collected from a woman between 18 and 30 years old in good health and CMV-seronegative. Both conserved end residues are part of each CDR3. Each record gives: J gene, D gene, V gene, clone size, CDR3 protein, CDR3 DNA. D genes are given only for firm matches. A clone size is listed for some rows: how often the clone was seen (once, few, many), or a class if it is expanded.

TRBJ1-4	TRBD1	TRBV25-1	NA	CASRSGTVEKLFF	TGTGCCAGCAGATCCGGGACAGTTGAAAAACTGTTTTTT
TRBJ2-1	NA	TRBV6-5	NA	CASSLTSGHNEQFF	TGTGCCAGCAGTTTAACTAGTGGCCACAATGAGCAGTTCTTC
TRBJ1-1	NA	TRBV4-1	NA	CASSPIPGIGTEAFF	TGCGCCAGCAGCCCAATACCAGGGATCGGGACTGAAGCTTTCTTT
TRBJ1-4	NA	TRBV7-6	NA	CASSFSGAGEKLFF	TGTGCCAGCAGCTTTTCAGGGGCTGGGGAAAAACTGTTTTTT
TRBJ1-1	NA	TRBV2	NA	CASARGSTEAFF	TGTGCCAGTGCCAGGGGAAGCACTGAAGCTTTCTTT
TRBJ2-5	NA	TRBV5-6	NA	CASSPDLRSETQYF	TGTGCCAGCAGCCCTGATCTAAGATCAGAGACCCAGTACTTC
TRBJ2-2	TRBD1	TRBV7-8	NA	CATSFTGAGELFF	TGTGCAACCAGCTTCACAGGGGCCGGGGAGCTGTTTTTT
TRBJ1-2	TRBD1	TRBV14	once	CASSQDGTGLYGYTF	TGTGCCAGCAGCCAAGACGGGACAGGGCTATATGGCTACACCTTC
TRBJ2-7	NA	TRBV7-2	NA	CASSLVGQITYEQYF	TGTGCCAGCAGCTTAGTAGGACAGATTACCTACGAGCAGTACTTC
TRBJ2-7	NA	TRBV27	NA	CASSLGAGINEQYF	TGTGCCAGCAGTTTAGGGGCAGGTATTAACGAGCAGTACTTC
TRBJ2-5	NA	TRBV5-6	once	CASSTGQETQYF	TGTGCCAGCAGCACGGGCCAAGAGACCCAGTACTTC
TRBJ1-5	TRBD1	TRBV2	NA	CASSGNPGGRANQPQHF	TGTGCCAGCAGTGGGAACCCAGGGGGGCGGGCGAATCAGCCCCAGCATTTT
TRBJ1-1	NA	TRBV30	once	CAWRETDLNTEAFF	TGTGCCTGGAGGGAGACGGATCTGAACACTGAAGCTTTCTTT
TRBJ2-7	TRBD1	TRBV5-1	once	CASSPTGGSYEQYF	TGCGCCAGCAGCCCGACAGGGGGATCCTACGAGCAGTACTTC
TRBJ2-7	NA	TRBV9	NA	CASSVAPSSHEQYF	TGTGCCAGCAGCGTAGCCCCTAGTTCCCACGAGCAGTACTTC
TRBJ1-5	NA	TRBV27	NA	CASSPRVTVPNQPQHF	TGTGCCAGCTCGCCCCGAGTGACAGTTCCCAATCAGCCCCAGCATTTT
TRBJ2-1	TRBD2	TRBV7-8	NA	CASSLERGGYNEQFF	TGTGCCAGCAGCCTCGAGCGGGGGGGCTACAATGAGCAGTTCTTC
TRBJ1-1	NA	TRBV18	NA	CASSPQTGNTEAFF	TGTGCCAGCTCACCGCAGACAGGGAACACTGAAGCTTTCTTT
TRBJ2-1	NA	TRBV21-1	NA	CASSKAGLAQINEQFF	TGTGCCAGCAGCAAAGCGGGACTAGCGCAGATCAATGAGCAGTTCTTC
TRBJ1-1	NA	TRBV10-3	NA	CAISLDRGSEAFF	TGTGCCATCAGTTTGGACCGGGGGTCTGAAGCTTTCTTT
TRBJ1-6	TRBD1	TRBV5-1	NA	CASRDREGNSPLHF	TGCGCCAGCAGAGACAGGGAAGGTAATTCACCCCTCCACTTT
TRBJ2-7	NA	TRBV7-9	NA	CASSGPGMGQYF	TGTGCCAGCAGCGGACCAGGGATGGGGCAGTACTTC
TRBJ2-5	TRBD2	TRBV2	NA	CASSEAPLAGQETQYF	TGTGCCAGCAGTGAAGCGCCCCTAGCGGGCCAAGAGACCCAGTACTTC